These 29 T cell receptor beta chains were sequenced from one sample in a study of Ad26.COV2.S vaccination and SARS-CoV-2 variants. Treatment of the sample: around 19 received Ad26.COV2.S at low or high dose, single or two shots; 5 received placebo; per-sample allocation not given. Sampling was performed 63 days after the first vaccine or placebo injection. Method: immunoSEQ multiplex PCR; TCRdb's copy keeps in-frame clones and lacks some. Here the sample spans some 300,000 clones, around four fifths being singletons. Sample: peripheral blood, taken in a trial of Ad26.COV2.S vaccine versus placebo. The receptor set was obtained from a person aged 18 to 59 who received the Ad26.COV2.S COVID-19 vaccine or a placebo.

The chain recombines TRBV6-4 with TRBJ1-3; D is unresolved. This CDR3 spans 15 amino acids. Between the trimmed V and J ends, which lost 3 bases and 0 bases, there was a span of 9 bases. Looked up from germline, CDR1 is MRHNA and CDR2 is SNTAGT. The CDR3 DNA is TGTGCCAGCAGTGAACCGTGCCCCTCTGGAAACACCATATATTTT. It is translated as CASSEPCPSGNTIYF.

The rearrangement links TRBV7-9 to TRBJ2-5; 8 bases align to TRBD2. Germline CDR1 SEHNR, CDR2 FQNEAQ (reference sequence). The CDR3 is made up of 15 amino acids. J was trimmed by 2 bases and V by 4 bases; bases with no gene match: 6. DNA of the CDR3: TGTGCCAGCAGCTCCTTAGCGGGACTACAAGAGACCCAGTACTTC. It encodes CASSSLAGLQETQYF.

The rearrangement uses TRBV28 and TRBJ2-1, with 13 bases lining up with TRBD2. The J segment lost 2 bases and the V segment lost 7 bases, leaving 11 bases of the junction unmatched. Germline CDR1 MDHEN, CDR2 SYDVKM. There are 18 residues in the CDR3. The CDR3 sequence is CASTVTSGGLGAYNEQFF. CDR3 DNA: TGTGCCAGCACCGTGACTAGCGGGGGGCTCGGGGCCTACAATGAGCAGTTCTTC.

This chain links TRBV6-6 with TRBJ1-2; D not resolved. The V and J ends lost 0 bases and 7 bases respectively, with 6 bases between them. CDR1 MNHNY and CDR2 SVGAGI come from the germline V gene (reference sequence). This CDR3 region has 12 residues. The CDR3 nucleotides are TGTGCCAGCAGTTACTCCTTGGGTGGCTACACCTTC. This gives the protein CASSYSLGGYTF.

A word on this clone: Other DNA sequences in the sample encode the same CDR3. The V and J genes are TRBV5-1 and TRBJ1-3, with TRBD1 matching 7 bases. Germline CDR1 and CDR2: SGHRS and YFSETQ. The length of the CDR3 is 16 residues. V was pared by 2 bases and J by 3 bases, with 8 bases of the junction left unmatched. CDR3 in DNA: TGCGCCAGCAGCTTAACCTCCCAGGGGGGTGGAAACACCATATATTTT. Its protein is CASSLTSQGGGNTIYF. Complete variable domain (other parts from reference TRBV5-1 and TRBJ1-3): KAGVTQTPRYLIKTRGQQVTLSCSPISGHRSVSWYQQTPGQGLQFLFEYFSETQRNKGNFPGRFSGRQFSNSRSEMNVSTLELGDSALYLCASSLTSQGGGNTIYFGEGSWLTVV.

This rearrangement joins TRBV7-3 to TRBJ2-5; D perhaps matches TRBD2 (7 bases). Germline V lookup: CDR1 SGHTA, CDR2 FQGTGA. The V end lost 1 base, the J end lost 5 bases, and 17 bases lay between the germline ends. This CDR3 spans 16 amino acids. The chain's CDR3 is CASSLRVAGARETQYF. As DNA, the CDR3 is TGTGCCAGCAGCTTAAGGGTTGCGGGGGCGCGGGAGACCCAGTACTTC. The whole variable domain, remainder taken from reference TRBV7-3 and TRBJ2-5, is GAGVSQTPSNKVTEKGKYVELRCDPISGHTALYWYRQSLGQGPEFLIYFQGTGAADDSGLPNDRFFAVRPEGSVSTLKIQRTERGDSAVYLCASSLRVAGARETQYFGPGTRLLVL.

The table lists this clone with a few counts. The genes are TRBV29-1 and TRBJ1-1; D unclear. Germline-derived CDR1 and CDR2 are SQVTM and ANQGSEA. The CDR3 extends over 14 amino acids. V was cut by 5 bases and J by 2 bases, with 15 bases left in between. CDR3 DNA sequence: TGCAGCGTTCTTCAGGTACTTTACAACACTGAAGCTTTCTTT. Translated: CSVLQVLYNTEAFF.

Turning to this clone: An end of the junction does not agree with germline; a read error may underlie this. The chain carries TRBV28 and TRBJ1-2, with TRBD1 matching over 7 bases. This CDR3 has 15 residues. CDR1 and CDR2 from the germline V gene are MDHEN and SYDVKM. The CDR3 bases are TGTGCCAGCAGTTCTCTCAGGGGGTCCCACTATGGCTACACTTTC. It is translated as CASSSLRGSHYGYTF.

V is TRBV28 and J is TRBJ1-5, with 7 nucleotides matching TRBD1. The CDR3 contains 16 residues. J was trimmed by 7 bases and V by 4 bases; bases with no gene match: 13. Germline V gives CDR1 MDHEN, CDR2 SYDVKM. DNA for the CDR3: TGTGCCAGCAGTTCACAGGGGTCCCCCTACGACCAGCCCCAGCATTTT. It encodes CASSSQGSPYDQPQHF.

The rearrangement links TRBV6-1 to TRBJ1-2, with a weak D call TRBD1 (5 bases). In germline, CDR1 is MNHNS, CDR2 SASEGT. This CDR3 contains 15 residues. Trimming took 0 bases from V and 8 from J, leaving 16 bases between them. The CDR3 bases are TGTGCCAGCAGTGAAGCGCGTTATAGGGGAAGGGGCTACACCTTC. This translates into CASSEARYRGRGYTF.

The chain employs TRBV3-1 (or the pseudogene TRBV3-2) and TRBJ2-7; 8 nucleotides line up with TRBD2. CDR1 and CDR2 (germline): LGHDT, YNNKEL (reference sequence). V lost 4 bases to trimming and J lost 4 bases; unmatched junction nucleotides: 9. The CDR3 spans 15 residues. The CDR3, as DNA: TGTGCCAGCAGCCCCTCCGGCGGGGGGACTTACGAGCAGTACTTC. It yields the protein CASSPSGGGTYEQYF.

This clone appeared a few times. This chain uses TRBV5-1 with TRBJ1-1; 12 bases agree with TRBD1. CDR1 is SGHRS and CDR2 is YFSETQ in the germline V gene. The ends lost 4 bases at V and 0 bases at J; junction bases unmatched: 7. The CDR3 spans 17 residues. The CDR3 protein is CASSPGQGATVNTEAFF. Here the CDR3 DNA reads TGCGCCAGCAGCCCGGGACAGGGGGCGACTGTGAACACTGAAGCTTTCTTT. The variable domain in full, completed from reference TRBV5-1 and TRBJ1-1, reads KAGVTQTPRYLIKTRGQQVTLSCSPISGHRSVSWYQQTPGQGLQFLFEYFSETQRNKGNFPGRFSGRQFSNSRSEMNVSTLELGDSALYLCASSPGQGATVNTEAFFGQGTRLTVV.

CDR3 loop: CATSPGNSYQETQYF. CDR3 bases: TGTGCCACCAGTCCCGGGAACAGCTACCAAGAGACCCAGTACTTC. The chain uses TRBV24-1 and TRBJ2-5, with a weak D call TRBD2 (5 bases). Trimming removed 6 bases at V and 0 bases at J, with 13 bases between. Germline loops: CDR1 KGHDR, CDR2 SFDVKD. The CDR3 is 15 amino acids.

The gene calls are TRBV27 and TRBJ1-1; D is unclear. CDR1 is MNHEY, CDR2 SMNVEV, per germline (reference sequence). The CDR3 runs to 12 residues. Trimming removed 5 bases at V and 8 bases at J, with 12 bases between. The CDR3 reads CASSPPTGEAFF. In DNA form, the CDR3 reads TGTGCCAGCAGTCCTCCTACGGGGGAAGCTTTCTTT.

The V call is TRBV19, the J call TRBJ1-2; 11 nucleotides match TRBD1. Per the germline V gene, CDR1 is LNHDA and CDR2 is SQIVND (reference sequence). The V segment lost 8 bases and the J segment 1 base; nucleotides outside the gene matches: 12. CDR3 size: 17 residues. DNA for the CDR3: TGTGCCAGTTGGGACCTGGGACAGGGGGAATATAACTATGGCTACACCTTC. Protein sequence: CASWDLGQGEYNYGYTF.

The chain carries TRBV3-1 (or the pseudogene TRBV3-2) and TRBJ1-2; TRBD1 agrees at 8 bases. V trimming: 0 bases; J trimming: 7 bases; junction bases outside the gene matches: 4. Germline lookup yields CDR1 LGHDT and CDR2 YNNKEL (reference sequence). This CDR3 has 14 amino acids. Here the CDR3 reads CASSQDPRGLGYTF. CDR3 sequence (DNA): TGTGCCAGCAGCCAAGACCCCAGGGGGCTTGGCTACACCTTC.

The chain couples TRBV9 to TRBJ2-1; D is uncertain. Germline V gene sequence: CDR1 SGDLS, CDR2 YYNGEE. Trimming removed 4 bases at V and 9 bases at J, with 8 bases between. The CDR3 spans 11 residues. DNA for the CDR3: TGTGCCAGCAGCTTCTCGGGTGAGCAGTTCTTC. Translated: CASSFSGEQFF.

V usage is TRBV19 and J usage is TRBJ1-1; TRBD1 aligns across 8 bases. This CDR3 comprises 13 residues. The J segment lost 3 bases and the V segment lost 7 bases, leaving 4 bases of the junction unmatched. Looked up from germline, CDR1 is LNHDA and CDR2 is SQIVND (reference sequence). The CDR3 reads CASTDRADTEAFF. In DNA, the CDR3 is TGTGCCAGTACGGACAGGGCGGACACTGAAGCTTTCTTT.

The V gene is TRBV12-5, the J gene TRBJ2-7, with D possibly being TRBD1 (6 bases). V was clipped by 1 base and J by 2 bases, with 15 bases between them. The CDR3 totals 16 residues. CDR1 is LGHNT, CDR2 FRNRAP, per germline. The CDR3 coding sequence is TGTGCTAGTGGTTTGGGGACAGCACATCTCCCCTACGAGCAGTACTTC. The encoded protein is CASGLGTAHLPYEQYF.

V and J are TRBV28 and TRBJ2-2; the D gene is possibly TRBD1 (6 bases). The CDR3 is 15 amino acids. Deletions cut 6 bases from V and 4 bases from J, with 15 bases between. Germline CDR1 reads MDHEN; CDR2 reads SYDVKM. CDR3 sequence reads: CASSSGQFSTGELFF. For the CDR3, the DNA is TGTGCCAGCAGCTCTGGACAGTTTTCCACCGGGGAGCTGTTTTTT.

The table lists this clone with a count of one. The V and J genes are TRBV27 and TRBJ1-2; TRBD1 matches at 8 bases. The V gene's germline CDR1 is MNHEY and CDR2 SMNVEV (reference sequence). The trim removed 0 bases at V and 0 bases at J, leaving 0 bases unmatched. This CDR3 is built from 15 residues. CDR3 sequence: CASSLSRGPNYGYTF. CDR3 bases: TGTGCCAGCAGTTTATCCAGGGGGCCTAACTATGGCTACACCTTC.

V is TRBV19 and J is TRBJ2-2; D possibly corresponds to TRBD2 (6 bases). With 5 bases removed from V and 4 bases from J, the gap between germline ends came to 11 bases. CDR1 is LNHDA and CDR2 is SQIVND in the germline V gene (reference sequence). This CDR3 has 14 amino acids. The DNA for the CDR3 is TGTGCCAGTAGTTTCCTCGGGGGCACCGGGGAGCTGTTTTTT. Translating gives CASSFLGGTGELFF.

The genes are TRBV6-5 and TRBJ2-4; possible D gene TRBD2, 6 bases. The CDR3 consists of 14 residues. Germline V gives CDR1 MNHEY, CDR2 SVGAGI. Trimming cost V 4 bases and J 9 bases, with 16 bases left between them. CDR3 in DNA: TGTGCCAGCAGTTCTATGGAGGGGAGCGGCATTCAGTACTTC. Translated, it gives CASSSMEGSGIQYF.

The chain has TRBV2 and TRBJ1-2, with TRBD1 identical over 8 bases. This CDR3 has 14 amino acids. V shed 4 bases, J shed 5 bases, and the junction held 6 bases outside the gene matches. Germline V gene lookup returns CDR1 SNHLY and CDR2 FYNNEI. CDR3 nucleotides: TGTGCCAGCAGTGTTTCAGGACAGGGTTATGGCTACACCTTC. This encodes CASSVSGQGYGYTF.

The rearrangement uses TRBV10-3 and TRBJ2-1; 10 nucleotides line up with TRBD2. V trimming: 0 bases; J trimming: 8 bases; junction bases outside the gene matches: 4. Germline V gene data show CDR1 as ENHRY and CDR2 as SYGVKD. The CDR3 spans 15 residues. The CDR3 DNA reads TGTGCCATCAGTGAGTCACTAGCGGGGTTATATGAGCAGTTCTTC. It yields the protein CAISESLAGLYEQFF.

The V call is TRBV9, the J call TRBJ1-1; D is unclear. The CDR3 totals 14 residues. V lost 0 bases to trimming and J lost 2 bases, with 8 bases between them. CDR1 is SGDLS and CDR2 is YYNGEE in the germline V gene. The DNA for the CDR3 is TGTGCCAGCAGCGTAGGGGTACATAACACTGAAGCTTTCTTT. This sequence encodes CASSVGVHNTEAFF.

V gene TRBV19 combines with J gene TRBJ1-5; possibly TRBD1 for D (5 bases). In germline, CDR1 is LNHDA, CDR2 SQIVND (reference sequence). The CDR3 totals 14 residues. V dropped 3 bases and J dropped 7 bases, with 13 bases sitting between them. The CDR3 protein is CASSISGFGQPQHF. The CDR3, as DNA: TGTGCCAGTAGTATCTCAGGGTTCGGCCAGCCCCAGCATTTT.

The CDR3 sequence is CASSYSISRVQPQHF. The CDR3 region has the DNA TGTGCCAGCAGTTACTCGATTTCCAGGGTCCAGCCCCAGCATTTT. The chain combines TRBV6-6 with TRBJ1-5, with D maybe TRBD1 (5 bases). CDR3 length equals 15 residues. The ends were cut back, 0 bases at V and 7 bases at J, with 13 bases in the middle. From germline, CDR1 is MNHNY and CDR2 SVGAGI (reference sequence).

V usage is TRBV24-1 and J usage is TRBJ1-2, with TRBD1 matching 8 bases. CDR1 KGHDR and CDR2 SFDVKD come from the germline V gene. V lost 5 bases, J lost 7 bases, and 5 bases stayed unmatched. There are 13 residues in the CDR3. CDR3: CATSARTGSGYTF. CDR3 DNA: TGTGCCACCAGTGCCAGGACAGGGTCTGGCTACACCTTC.